Listed below are T cell receptor beta chains from one sample, sequenced in a study of blood T cell repertoires in COVID-19. The data were produced by immunoSEQ multiplex PCR, yet TCRdb's version contains in-frame clones alone and is incomplete. The sample lists about 230,000 clones, over 80% occurring once. The sample was peripheral blood. All receptors come from a woman in her seventies with active or convalescent COVID-19. CDR3s include the opening cysteine and the closing phenylalanine or tryptophan. Fields, in order: J gene, clone size, D gene, V gene, CDR3 DNA, CDR3 protein. A D gene is named only where the DNA matches it firmly. Clone size is shown for a subset of rows, as once, few, many or a class of expanded clone.

TRBJ2-1 . TRBD1 TRBV7-7 TGTGCCAGCAGCCCATATGGGCCGCGGACAGGGGATGGAATTGATAATGAGCAGTTCTTC CASSPYGPRTGDGIDNEQFF
TRBJ1-2 . . TRBV5-1 TGCGCCAGCAGCGGCGGGACTCTGTATGGCTACACCTTC CASSGGTLYGYTF
TRBJ1-2 . . TRBV19 TGTGCCAGTTCGTCCGCTCAGGGGTATGGCTACACCTTC CASSSAQGYGYTF
TRBJ1-1 . . TRBV2 TGTGCCAGCAGCTCCCAGGGAGAAGCTTTCTTT CASSSQGEAFF
TRBJ2-7 . TRBD2 TRBV7-8 TGTGCCAGCAGCTTACTAGCGGGACCCTACGAGCAGTACTTC CASSLLAGPYEQYF
TRBJ2-1 . . TRBV11-2 TGTGCCAGCAGTCGAGACCCTTCCGCAGGAGAGCAGTTCTTC CASSRDPSAGEQFF
TRBJ1-1 . . TRBV2 TGTGCCAGCAGTGAGGGGCTGAACACTGAAGCTTTCTTT CASSEGLNTEAFF
TRBJ1-3 . TRBD1 TRBV28 TGTGCCAGCAGCCCCGGACAGGGGGCGAGCTCTGGAAACACCATATATTTT CASSPGQGASSGNTIYF
TRBJ1-1 . TRBD1 TRBV4-2 TGTGCCAGCAGCCAAGAGAGGGCAGGGGGGAACACTGAAGCTTTCTTT CASSQERAGGNTEAFF
TRBJ1-2 . . TRBV28 TGTGCCAGCAGTACCTCTGGGGGGAACTATGGCTACACCTTC CASSTSGGNYGYTF
TRBJ2-7 . . TRBV5-1 TGCGCCAGCAGCTTGGAAGTAGGGACTCAATGGGAGCAGTACTTC CASSLEVGTQWEQYF
TRBJ2-3 . . TRBV30 TGTGCCTGGAGTGTAAATCGGGATACGCAGTATTTT CAWSVNRDTQYF
TRBJ2-2 . . TRBV12-3/TRBV12-4 TGTGCCAGCAGTTCCCTCAGGGCCGGGGAGCTGTTTTTT CASSSLRAGELFF
TRBJ2-3 . . TRBV2 TGTGCCAGCAGAGCAGGGTTTAGCACAGATACGCAGTATTTT CASRAGFSTDTQYF
TRBJ2-4 . . TRBV20-1 TGCAGTGCTAGTGAATCGGGGGACATTCAGTACTTC CSASESGDIQYF
TRBJ1-4 . . TRBV7-9 TGTGCCAGCAGCATCGGGGAGGAAGAAAAACTGTTTTTT CASSIGEEEKLFF
TRBJ2-2 . TRBD2 TRBV2 TGTGCCAGCAGTGCCCGGGGGGGCGCGAACACCGGGGAGCTGTTTTTT CASSARGGANTGELFF
TRBJ2-7 . . TRBV6-5 TGTGCCAGCAGGCCCCGCCCCGGCGAGCAGTACTTC CASRPRPGEQYF
TRBJ1-2 . . TRBV5-1 TGCGCCAGCAGCCCCCGGGACAATCAGGGCTACACCTTC CASSPRDNQGYTF
TRBJ2-5 . TRBD2 TRBV6-5 TGTGCCAGCAGTTACGGGGTAGCGGGAGGGCAAGAGACCCAGTACTTC CASSYGVAGGQETQYF
TRBJ1-3 few . TRBV5-5 TGTGCCAGCAGCTCTGCGGACACGAGCTCTGGAAACACCATATATTTT CASSSADTSSGNTIYF
TRBJ2-5 . TRBD2 TRBV9 TGTGCCAGCAGCCATGTAGCGGGAGGTGAGACCCAGTACTTC CASSHVAGGETQYF
TRBJ2-3 . . TRBV6-5 TGTGCCAGCAGTTTAGGGAGGTCCACAGATACGCAGTATTTT CASSLGRSTDTQYF
TRBJ2-7 . TRBD1 TRBV18 TGTGCCAGCTCACCTGATAGGACAGGCTACGAGCAGTACTTC CASSPDRTGYEQYF
TRBJ2-1 . . TRBV19 TGTGCCAGCGGACTCAACTCCTACAATGAGCAGTTCTTC CASGLNSYNEQFF
TRBJ2-2 . TRBD1 TRBV6-4 TGTGCCAGCGGGACAGGGAGGGACACCGGGGAGCTGTTTTTT CASGTGRDTGELFF
TRBJ1-5 few . TRBV11-1 TGTGCCAGCAGCCCCGGGGGGCAAAATCAGCCCCAGCATTTT CASSPGGQNQPQHF
TRBJ1-3 . TRBD1 TRBV10-2 TGCGCCAGCAGCGGGGGGGGACAGTCCTCTGGAAACACCATATATTTT CASSGGGQSSGNTIYF
TRBJ1-1 . . TRBV12-3/TRBV12-4 TGTGCCAGCAGCCTCACATACACTGAAGCTTTCTTT CASSLTYTEAFF
TRBJ1-2 . TRBD1 TRBV7-6 TGTGCCAGCAGACTTTACCCGGGACAGGGGAATGGCTACACCTTC CASRLYPGQGNGYTF
TRBJ2-7 . TRBD2 TRBV6-5 TGTGCCAGCAGCGGGACTAGCGGTTACGAGCAGTACTTC CASSGTSGYEQYF
TRBJ2-3 . . TRBV19 TGTGCCACCCACTCCCGGGGAGTGACAGATACGCAGTATTTT CATHSRGVTDTQYF
TRBJ2-7 . . TRBV18 TGTGCCAGCTCACCACCGGGTAGAAGCGTTTACGAGCAGTACTTC CASSPPGRSVYEQYF
TRBJ1-2 . . TRBV7-2 TGTGCCAGCAGCTTAGGTCAGGGCTATGGCTACACCTTC CASSLGQGYGYTF
TRBJ2-1 many TRBD2 TRBV7-3 TGTGCCAGCAGCCTACAGACTAGCGGTGACAATGAGCAGTTCTTC CASSLQTSGDNEQFF
TRBJ1-1 many TRBD1 TRBV30 TGTGCCTGGAAACGGCAGGGGGTACGGGAGAACACTGAAGCTTTCTTT CAWKRQGVRENTEAFF
TRBJ1-2 . . TRBV7-9 TGTGCCAGCAGCTTAGCGCATGGTGCAGGGGCGGTGTATGGCTACACCTTC CASSLAHGAGAVYGYTF
TRBJ2-1 . TRBD2 TRBV3-1/TRBV3-2 TGTGCCAGCAGCCTACCCGCCCCCTCGGGCGGGAGATACAATGAGCAGTTCTTC CASSLPAPSGGRYNEQFF
TRBJ2-3 few TRBD2 TRBV7-6 TGTGCCAGCAGCCCAAGAGCGGGAGAACCAGATACGCAGTATTTT CASSPRAGEPDTQYF
TRBJ1-2 . TRBD1 TRBV28 TGTGCCAGCAGTTCGACAGGGCCGAACTATGGCTACACCTTC CASSSTGPNYGYTF
TRBJ2-1 . TRBD2 TRBV27 TGTGCCAGCAGTCCCCGGGGGGGCGGGAGGGCCGATAAGTCCTACAATGAGCAGTTCTTC CASSPRGGGRADKSYNEQFF
TRBJ2-2 . TRBD2 TRBV11-2 TGTGCCAGCAGCCCTTCGGGAGGCTACACCGGGGAGCTGTTTTTT CASSPSGGYTGELFF
TRBJ1-5 . . TRBV19 TGTGCCAGTAGTGTAGAGGACGGGAACAATCAGCCCCAGCATTTT CASSVEDGNNQPQHF
TRBJ1-3 . . TRBV27 TGTGCCAGCAGTTTACTAACCGGGGACACCATATATTTT CASSLLTGDTIYF
TRBJ1-6 . . TRBV2 TGTGCCAGCAGTGAGGGTGCAGGCCATAATTCACCCCTCCACTTT CASSEGAGHNSPLHF